Included here is one T cell receptor beta chain sequence, with context. The antigen remains unidentified. This CDR3 spans 14 amino acids. The germline V gene encodes CDR1 SGHTA and CDR2 FQGNSA. With V trimmed by 1 base and J by 4 bases, 1 base remained unmatched. The data originate from a study of PD-1 blockade in classical Hodgkin lymphoma. Measured with immunoSEQ multiplex PCR; TCRdb has only the in-frame clones, and not every one. Of about 23,000 clones in the sample, about 71% are singletons; the top ten hold over 15%. Relapse after autologous stem cell transplantation occurred in every patient, and brentuximab vedotin exposure varied. When best responses were assessed, they were complete response, partial response or progressive disease. Study-level findings and limits: Complete responders possessed baseline diversity comparable to newly diagnosed patients. The causes of the repertoire differences, possibly disease activity or prior therapy, remain undefined.

This sequence was found in a human donor with classical Hodgkin lymphoma. This sequence joins TRBV7-2 and TRBJ2-5; 9 bases are shared with TRBD1. This sample comprised peripheral blood mononuclear cells (PBMCs), obtained at baseline. The CDR3 DNA reads as TGTGCCAGCAGCTTAGACAGGGGGCGAGAGACCCAGTACTTC. Residues: CASSLDRGRETQYF. The whole variable domain, filled in from reference TRBV7-2 and TRBJ2-5, reads GAGVSQSPSNKVTEKGKDVELRCDPISGHTALYWYRQSLGQGLEFLIYFQGNSAPDKSGLPSDRFSAERTGGSVSTLTIQRTQQEDSAVYLCASSLDRGRETQYFGPGTRLLVL.